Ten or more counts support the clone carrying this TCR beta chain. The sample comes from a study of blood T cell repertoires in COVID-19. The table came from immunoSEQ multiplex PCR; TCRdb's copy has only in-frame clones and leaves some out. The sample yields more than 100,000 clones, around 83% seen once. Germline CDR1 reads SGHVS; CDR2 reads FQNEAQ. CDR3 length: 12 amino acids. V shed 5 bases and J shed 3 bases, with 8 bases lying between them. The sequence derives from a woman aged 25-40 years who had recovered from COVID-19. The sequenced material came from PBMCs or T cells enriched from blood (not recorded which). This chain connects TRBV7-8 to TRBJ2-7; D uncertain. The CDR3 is CASSRTRYEQYF. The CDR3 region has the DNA TGTGCCAGCAGCCGAACGCGCTACGAGCAGTACTTC. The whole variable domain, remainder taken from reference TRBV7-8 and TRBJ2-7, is GAGVSQSPRYKVAKRGQDVALRCDPISGHVSLFWYQQALGQGPEFLTYFQNEAQLDKSGLPSDRFFAERPEGSVSTLKIQRTQQEDSAVYLCASSRTRYEQYFGPGTRLTVT.